The rows below give T cell receptor beta chains drawn from one sample of a study of blood T cell repertoires in COVID-19. Sequencing was performed with immunoSEQ multiplex PCR; in TCRdb, only in-frame clones are kept and a portion is missing. In the table there are some 320,000 clones, around 88% of which are singletons. The sequenced material came from peripheral blood. These receptors were obtained from a woman in her 30s who had recovered from COVID-19. Both conserved end residues are part of each CDR3.

TRBV4-2,TRBJ2-5,CASSPLWVGGAGETQYF
TRBV28,TRBJ2-5,CASSARGALQETQYF
TRBV30,TRBJ2-2,CAWIHPTGTGELFF
TRBV7-2,TRBJ2-1,CASSLALPSGNEQFF
TRBV5-5,TRBJ1-2,CASSLAVSSYYGYTF
TRBV4-1,TRBJ2-7,CASSHLLRDRGTYEQYF
TRBV28,TRBJ1-4,CASTTPGHGTGKLFF
TRBV28,TRBJ2-7,CASSFSGDSYEQYF
TRBV28,TRBJ1-5,CASSEAAGPHQPQHF
TRBV7-3,TRBJ2-1,CASSLLGGSNEQFF